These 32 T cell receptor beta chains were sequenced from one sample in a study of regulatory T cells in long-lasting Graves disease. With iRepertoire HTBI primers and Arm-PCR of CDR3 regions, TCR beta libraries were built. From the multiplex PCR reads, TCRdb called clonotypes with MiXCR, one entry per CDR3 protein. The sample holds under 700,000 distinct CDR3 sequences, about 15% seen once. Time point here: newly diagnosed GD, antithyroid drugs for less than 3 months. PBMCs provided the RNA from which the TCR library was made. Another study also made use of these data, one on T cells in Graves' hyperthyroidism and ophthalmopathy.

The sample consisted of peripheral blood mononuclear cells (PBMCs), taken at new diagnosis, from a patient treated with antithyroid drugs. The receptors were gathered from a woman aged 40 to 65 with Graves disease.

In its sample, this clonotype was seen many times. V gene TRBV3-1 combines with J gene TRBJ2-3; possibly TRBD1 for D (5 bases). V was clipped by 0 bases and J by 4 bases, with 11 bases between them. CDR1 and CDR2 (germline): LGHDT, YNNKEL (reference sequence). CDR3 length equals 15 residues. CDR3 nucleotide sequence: TGTGCCAGCAGCCAAGACAAGGGGTTCCCAGATACGCAGTATTTT. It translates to CASSQDKGFPDTQYF.

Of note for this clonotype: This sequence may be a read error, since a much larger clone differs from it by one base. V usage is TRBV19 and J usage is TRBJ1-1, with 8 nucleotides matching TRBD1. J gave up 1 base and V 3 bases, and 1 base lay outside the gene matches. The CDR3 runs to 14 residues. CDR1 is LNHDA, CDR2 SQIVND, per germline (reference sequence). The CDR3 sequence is CASSMGTGNTEAFF. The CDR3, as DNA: TGTGCCAGTAGTATGGGGACAGGGAACACTGAAGCTTTCTTT.

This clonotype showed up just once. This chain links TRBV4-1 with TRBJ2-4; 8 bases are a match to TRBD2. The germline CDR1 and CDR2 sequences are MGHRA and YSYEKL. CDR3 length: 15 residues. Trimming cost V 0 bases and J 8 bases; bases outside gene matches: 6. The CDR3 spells CASSQDGTRGDIQYF. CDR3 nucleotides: TGCGCCAGCAGCCAAGACGGGACTAGAGGAGACATTCAGTACTTC.

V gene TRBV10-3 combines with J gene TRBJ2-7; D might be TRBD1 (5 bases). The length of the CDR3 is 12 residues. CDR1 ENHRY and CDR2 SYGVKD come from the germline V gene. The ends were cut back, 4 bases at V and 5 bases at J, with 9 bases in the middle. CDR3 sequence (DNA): TGTGCCATCAGTGCGACAGATAACGAGCAGTACTTC. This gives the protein CAISATDNEQYF.

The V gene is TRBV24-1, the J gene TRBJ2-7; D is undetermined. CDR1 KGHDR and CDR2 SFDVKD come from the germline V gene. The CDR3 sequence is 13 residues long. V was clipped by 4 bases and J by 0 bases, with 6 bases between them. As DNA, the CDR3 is TGTGCCACCAGTGACCCCGGCTCCTACGAGCAGTACTTC. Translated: CATSDPGSYEQYF.

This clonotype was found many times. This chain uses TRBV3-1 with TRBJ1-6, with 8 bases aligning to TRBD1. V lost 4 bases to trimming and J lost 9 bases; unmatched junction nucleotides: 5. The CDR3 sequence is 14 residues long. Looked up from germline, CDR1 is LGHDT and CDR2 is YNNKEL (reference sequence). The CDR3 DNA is TGTGCCAGCAGCCCTGGACAGGGTGGTTCACCCCTCCACTTT. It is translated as CASSPGQGGSPLHF. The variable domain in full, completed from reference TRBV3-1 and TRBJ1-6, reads DTAVSQTPKYLVTQMGNDKSIKCEQNLGHDTMYWYKQDSKKFLKIMFSYNNKELIINETVPNRFSPKSPDKAHLNLHINSLELGDSAVYFCASSPGQGGSPLHFGNGTRLTVT.

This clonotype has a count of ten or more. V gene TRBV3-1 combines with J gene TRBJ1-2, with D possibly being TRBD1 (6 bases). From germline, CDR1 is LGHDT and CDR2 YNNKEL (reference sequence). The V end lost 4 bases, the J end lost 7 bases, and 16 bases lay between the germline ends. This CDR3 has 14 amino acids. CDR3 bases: TGTGCCAGCAGCCGAGACAGGTCTCTCGGTGGCTACACCTTC. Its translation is CASSRDRSLGGYTF.

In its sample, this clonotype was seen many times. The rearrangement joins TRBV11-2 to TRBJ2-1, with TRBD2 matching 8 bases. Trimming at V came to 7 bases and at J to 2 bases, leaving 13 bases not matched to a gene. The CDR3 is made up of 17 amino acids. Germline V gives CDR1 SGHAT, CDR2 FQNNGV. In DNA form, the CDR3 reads TGTGCCAGCAAAAACCCCGGTGTTAGCGGGACCTACAATGAGCAGTTCTTC. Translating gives CASKNPGVSGTYNEQFF.

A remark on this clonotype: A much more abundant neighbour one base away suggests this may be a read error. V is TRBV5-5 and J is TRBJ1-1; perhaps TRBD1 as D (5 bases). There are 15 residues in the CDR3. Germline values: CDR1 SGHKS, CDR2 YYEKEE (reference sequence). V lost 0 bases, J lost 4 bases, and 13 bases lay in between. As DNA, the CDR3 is TGTGCCAGCAGCTTGGCTGACAGCTACTTCACTGAAGCTTTCTTT. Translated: CASSLADSYFTEAFF. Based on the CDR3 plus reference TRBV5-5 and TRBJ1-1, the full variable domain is DAGVTQSPTHLIKTRGQQVTLRCSPISGHKSVSWYQQVLGQGPQFIFQYYEKEERGRGNFPDRFSARQFPNYSSELNVNALLLGDSALYLCASSLADSYFTEAFFGQGTRLTVV.

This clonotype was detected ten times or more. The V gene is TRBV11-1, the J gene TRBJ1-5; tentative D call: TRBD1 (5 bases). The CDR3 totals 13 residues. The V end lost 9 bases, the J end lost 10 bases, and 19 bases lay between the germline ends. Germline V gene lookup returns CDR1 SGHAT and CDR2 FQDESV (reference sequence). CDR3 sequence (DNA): TGTGCCAGTTCCCGGGACGGAGCCCAACCCCAGCATTTT. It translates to CASSRDGAQPQHF.

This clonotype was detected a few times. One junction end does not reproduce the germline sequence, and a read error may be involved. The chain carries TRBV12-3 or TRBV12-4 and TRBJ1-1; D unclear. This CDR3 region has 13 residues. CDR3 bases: TGTGCCGGCAGTGTCAATCTGAACACTGAAGCTTTCTTT. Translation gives CAGSVNLNTEAFF.

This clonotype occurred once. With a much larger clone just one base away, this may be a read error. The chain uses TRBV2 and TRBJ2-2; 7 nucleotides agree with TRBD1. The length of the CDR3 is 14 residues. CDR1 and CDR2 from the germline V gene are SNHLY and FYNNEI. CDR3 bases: TGTGCCAGCAGCCACTCGACAGGGACCGGGGAGCTGTTATTT. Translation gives CASSHSTGTGELLF.

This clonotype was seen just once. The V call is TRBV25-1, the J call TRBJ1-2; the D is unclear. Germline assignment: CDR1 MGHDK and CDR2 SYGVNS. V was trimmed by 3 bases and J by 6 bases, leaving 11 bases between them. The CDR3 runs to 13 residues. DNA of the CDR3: TGTGCCAGCAGTGATGGGTACCCGAATGGCTACACCTTC. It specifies CASSDGYPNGYTF.

CDR3 bases: TGCGCCAGCAGCCCGGGACAAGGGCGTGAAGCTTTCTTT. Translated: CASSPGQGREAFF. The V gene is TRBV4-1, the J gene TRBJ1-1; D may be TRBD1 (6 bases). There are 13 residues in the CDR3. Germline V lookup: CDR1 MGHRA, CDR2 YSYEKL. Trimming removed 4 bases from V and 7 bases from J, with 13 bases in between.

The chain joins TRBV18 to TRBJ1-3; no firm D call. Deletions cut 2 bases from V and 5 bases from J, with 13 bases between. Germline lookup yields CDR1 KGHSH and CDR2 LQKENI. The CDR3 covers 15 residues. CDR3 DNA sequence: TGTGCCAGCTCACCAAATCCACCTCAAAGAAACACCATATATTTT. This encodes CASSPNPPQRNTIYF.

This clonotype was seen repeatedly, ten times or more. CDR3 sequence reads: CASSAGQGATEAFF. CDR3 bases: TGTGCCAGCAGTGCGGGACAGGGGGCAACTGAAGCTTTCTTT. The chain links TRBV6-1 to TRBJ1-1; TRBD1 matches at 12 bases. Germline loops: CDR1 MNHNS, CDR2 SASEGT. Trimming removed 4 bases from V and 5 bases from J; junction bases left unmatched: 2. CDR3 size: 14 residues.

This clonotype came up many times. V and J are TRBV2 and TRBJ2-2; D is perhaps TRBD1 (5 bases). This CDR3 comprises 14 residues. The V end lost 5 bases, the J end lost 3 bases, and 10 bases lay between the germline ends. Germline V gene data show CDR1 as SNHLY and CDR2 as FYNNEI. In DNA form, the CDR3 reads TGTGCCAGCAGTCCCCAGGGCCACACCGGGGAGCTGTTTTTT. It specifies CASSPQGHTGELFF. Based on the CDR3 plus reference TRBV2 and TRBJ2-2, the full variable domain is EPEVTQTPSHQVTQMGQEVILRCVPISNHLYFYWYRQILGQKVEFLVSFYNNEISEKSEIFDDQFSVERPDGSNFTLKIRSTKLEDSAMYFCASSPQGHTGELFFGEGSRLTVL.

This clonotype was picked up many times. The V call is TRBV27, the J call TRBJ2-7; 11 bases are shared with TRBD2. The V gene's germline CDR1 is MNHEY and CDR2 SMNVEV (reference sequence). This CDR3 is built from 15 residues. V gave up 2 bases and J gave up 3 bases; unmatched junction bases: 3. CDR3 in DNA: TGTGCCAGCAGTTTACGAGGGACTAGCGGCTACGAGCAGTACTTC. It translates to CASSLRGTSGYEQYF.

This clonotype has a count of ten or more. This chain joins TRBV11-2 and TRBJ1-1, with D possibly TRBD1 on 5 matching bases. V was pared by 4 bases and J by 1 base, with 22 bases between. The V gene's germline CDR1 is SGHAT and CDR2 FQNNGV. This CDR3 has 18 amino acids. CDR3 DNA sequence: TGTGCCAGCAGCTCCACTGGTGGATGGGGCCGAACGAACACTGAAGCTTTCTTT. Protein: CASSSTGGWGRTNTEAFF.

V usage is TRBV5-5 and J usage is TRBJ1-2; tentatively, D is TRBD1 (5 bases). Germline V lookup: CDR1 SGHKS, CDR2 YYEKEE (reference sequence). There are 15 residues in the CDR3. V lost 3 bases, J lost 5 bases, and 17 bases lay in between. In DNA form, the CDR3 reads TGTGCCAGCAGCTACGCAACAGGTCCGATTTATGGCTACACCTTC. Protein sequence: CASSYATGPIYGYTF.

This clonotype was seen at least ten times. The CDR3 DNA sequence: TGCAGCGTCGGACAGGGGACAAGCTACGAGCAGTACTTC. It is translated as CSVGQGTSYEQYF. The chain recombines TRBV29-1 with TRBJ2-7, with 9 bases aligning to TRBD1. Germline CDR1 is SQVTM and CDR2 is ANQGSEA. The CDR3 runs 13 residues. V was pared by 6 bases and J by 3 bases, with 6 bases of the junction left unmatched.

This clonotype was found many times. This CDR3 is CASSRDAQANEQFF. The CDR3 DNA follows: TGTGCCAGCAGTAGGGACGCCCAAGCAAATGAGCAGTTCTTC. The V call is TRBV12-3 or TRBV12-4, the J call TRBJ2-1; TRBD1 or TRBD2 may be the D gene (5 bases each). The CDR3 extends over 14 amino acids. V dropped 5 bases and J dropped 7 bases, with 15 bases sitting between them.

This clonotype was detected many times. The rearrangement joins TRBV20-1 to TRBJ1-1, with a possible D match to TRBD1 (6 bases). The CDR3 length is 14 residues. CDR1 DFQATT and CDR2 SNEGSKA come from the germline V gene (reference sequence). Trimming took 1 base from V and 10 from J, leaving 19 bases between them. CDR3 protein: CSARATGILSTAFF. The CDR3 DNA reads TGCAGTGCTAGAGCTACAGGGATTTTGTCGACAGCTTTCTTT.

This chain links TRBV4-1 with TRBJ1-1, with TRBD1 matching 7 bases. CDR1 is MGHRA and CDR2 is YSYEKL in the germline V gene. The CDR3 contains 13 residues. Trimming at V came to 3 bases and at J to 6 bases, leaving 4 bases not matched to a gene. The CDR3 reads CASSQGQRPEAFF. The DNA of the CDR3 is TGCGCCAGCAGCCAGGGACAGCGCCCTGAAGCTTTCTTT.

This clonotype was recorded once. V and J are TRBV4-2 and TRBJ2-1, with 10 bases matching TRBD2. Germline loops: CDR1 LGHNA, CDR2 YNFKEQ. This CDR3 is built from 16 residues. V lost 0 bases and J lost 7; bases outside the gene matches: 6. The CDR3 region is CASSQDRSGGWNEQFF. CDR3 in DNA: TGTGCCAGCAGCCAAGATCGTAGCGGGGGGTGGAATGAGCAGTTCTTC.

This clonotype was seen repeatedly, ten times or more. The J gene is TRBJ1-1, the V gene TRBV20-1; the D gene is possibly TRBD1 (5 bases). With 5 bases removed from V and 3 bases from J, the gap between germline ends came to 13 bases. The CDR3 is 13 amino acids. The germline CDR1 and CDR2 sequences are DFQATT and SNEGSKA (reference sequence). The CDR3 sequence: CSALLQEHTEAFF. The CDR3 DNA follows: TGCAGTGCTCTACTACAGGAGCACACTGAAGCTTTCTTT.

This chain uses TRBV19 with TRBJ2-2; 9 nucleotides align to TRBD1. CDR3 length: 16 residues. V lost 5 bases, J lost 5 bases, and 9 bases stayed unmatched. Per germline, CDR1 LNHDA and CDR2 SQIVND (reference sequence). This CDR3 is CASSPLLDRGTGELFF. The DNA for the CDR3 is TGTGCCAGTAGTCCCTTGTTGGACAGGGGTACCGGGGAGCTGTTTTTT.

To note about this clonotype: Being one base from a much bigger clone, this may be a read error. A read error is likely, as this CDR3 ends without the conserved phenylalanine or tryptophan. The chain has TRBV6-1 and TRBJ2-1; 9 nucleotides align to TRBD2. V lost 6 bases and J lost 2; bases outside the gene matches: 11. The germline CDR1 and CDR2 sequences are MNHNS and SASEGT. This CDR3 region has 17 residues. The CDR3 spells CASSIQGGGGPYNEQFL. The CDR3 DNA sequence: TGTGCCAGCAGCATCCAAGGCGGGGGGGGTCCCTACAATGAGCAGTTCCTC.

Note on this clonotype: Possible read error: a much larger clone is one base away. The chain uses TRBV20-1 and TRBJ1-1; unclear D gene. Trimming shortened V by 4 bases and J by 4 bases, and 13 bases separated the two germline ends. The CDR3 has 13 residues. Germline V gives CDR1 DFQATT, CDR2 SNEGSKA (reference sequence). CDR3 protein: CSAIRTQSTEAFF. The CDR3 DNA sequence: TGCAGTGCTATCCGGACTCAAAGCACTGAAGCTTTCTTT.

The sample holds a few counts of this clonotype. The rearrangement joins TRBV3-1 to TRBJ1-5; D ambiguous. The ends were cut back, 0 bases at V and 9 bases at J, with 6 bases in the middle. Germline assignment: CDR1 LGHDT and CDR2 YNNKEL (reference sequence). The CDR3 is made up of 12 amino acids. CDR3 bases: TGTGCCAGCAGCCAAGAAGGTCGGCCCCAGCATTTT. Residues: CASSQEGRPQHF.

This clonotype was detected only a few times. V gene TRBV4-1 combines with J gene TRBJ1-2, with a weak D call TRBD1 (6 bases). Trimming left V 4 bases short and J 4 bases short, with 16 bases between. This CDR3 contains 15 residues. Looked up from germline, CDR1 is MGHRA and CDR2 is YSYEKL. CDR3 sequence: CASSPRGARSYGYTF. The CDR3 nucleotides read TGCGCCAGCAGCCCGCGGGGGGCGCGTAGCTATGGCTACACCTTC.

Written as DNA, the CDR3 is TGCGCCAGCAGCCAAGCACAGACTATGAACACTGAAGCTTTCTTT. Protein product: CASSQAQTMNTEAFF. The gene calls are TRBV4-1 and TRBJ1-1; D is undetermined. The CDR3 consists of 15 residues. Trimming removed 1 base at V and 0 bases at J, with 9 bases between. Germline V gene sequence: CDR1 MGHRA, CDR2 YSYEKL.